What follows are 27 T cell receptor beta chains derived from one specimen sequenced in a study of T-cell reconstitution after alpha-beta-depleted transplantation in children. Unique molecular identifiers were used in preparing the TCRbeta library. TCRdb itself ran the PCR reads through MiXCR, one entry per CDR3 protein. The sample contains about 300,000 distinct CDR3 sequences, around 7.3% of which appear only once. No antigens are known for them. Study-wide points: The authors attributed T-cell counts and diversity one year after transplant mostly to newly produced T cells.

The source was peripheral blood, collected 360 days after TCRalphabeta/CD19-depleted stem cell transplant. The receptors originated from a female patient aged 2-9 years who had a stem cell transplant for Fanconi anemia, so the T cells may come from the graft donor.

This clonotype occurred many times. The chain combines TRBV20-1 with TRBJ2-2, with D unresolved. Germline V gene data show CDR1 as DFQATT and CDR2 as SNEGSKA (reference sequence). CDR3 length: 11 amino acids. V was clipped by 6 bases and J by 7 bases, with 9 bases between them. CDR3 loop: CSASLVGELFF. Here the CDR3 DNA reads TGCAGTGCCAGCCTAGTCGGGGAGCTGTTTTTT.

This clonotype was observed many times. This chain connects TRBV7-9 to TRBJ2-7; D uncertain. Trimming stripped 11 bases from V and 5 bases from J, with 7 bases between. The CDR3 loop spans 9 amino acids. In germline, CDR1 is SEHNR, CDR2 FQNEAQ (reference sequence). CDR3: CAHLDEQYF. CDR3 in DNA: TGTGCCCACTTAGACGAGCAGTACTTC.

This clonotype was seen ten or more times. The chain joins TRBV27 to TRBJ1-5, with a possible D match to TRBD1 (5 bases). V was clipped by 5 bases and J by 6 bases, with 14 bases between them. The germline gives CDR1 MNHEY, CDR2 SMNVEV (reference sequence). The CDR3 runs to 14 residues. As DNA, the CDR3 is TGTGCCAGCAGTCCACCAGGGAGGGGTCAGCCCCAGCATTTT. Its protein is CASSPPGRGQPQHF.

A few counts support this clonotype. The chain links TRBV30 to TRBJ2-1, with 13 bases lining up with TRBD2. The CDR3 length is 15 residues. J was trimmed by 6 bases and V by 4 bases; bases with no gene match: 6. The V gene's germline CDR1 is GTSNPN and CDR2 SVGIG (reference sequence). In nucleotides, the CDR3 is TGTGCCTGGAATCTCGGACTAGCGGGAGTCAATGAGCAGTTCTTC. This codes for CAWNLGLAGVNEQFF.

The sample holds many counts of this clonotype. The chain recombines TRBV6-5 with TRBJ2-1, with 7 bases identical to TRBD2. The V gene end was trimmed by 5 bases and the J gene end by 4 bases; junction bases not matched to a gene: 17. There are 18 residues in the CDR3. Germline V gene lookup returns CDR1 MNHEY and CDR2 SVGAGI. The CDR3 loop is CASSHWVGGGGLYNEQFF. CDR3 sequence (DNA): TGTGCCAGCAGTCACTGGGTGGGCGGGGGAGGCCTTTACAATGAGCAGTTCTTC.

This clonotype was found many times. The gene calls are TRBV7-2 and TRBJ1-2; no clear D gene. V lost 0 bases, J lost 5 bases, and 13 bases lay in between. This CDR3 has 15 residues. Germline assignment: CDR1 SGHTA and CDR2 FQGNSA. The CDR3 DNA reads TGTGCCAGCAGCTTAGCCCCTGTGTGGGGTTATGGCTACACCTTC. It yields the protein CASSLAPVWGYGYTF.

This clonotype was recorded many times. The chain recombines TRBV28 with TRBJ1-1; 8 bases line up with TRBD1. CDR3 length: 13 amino acids. V lost 2 bases, J lost 12 bases, and 8 bases stayed unmatched. CDR1 and CDR2 (germline): MDHEN, SYDVKM. The CDR3 coding sequence is TGTGCCAGCAGTTTAGGACAGGGCGGGGAGTCTTTCTTT. It specifies CASSLGQGGESFF.

This clonotype appeared a few times. The chain carries TRBV3-1 and TRBJ2-3, with D possibly called TRBD1 or TRBD2 (5 bases each). The CDR3 loop spans 19 amino acids. Germline V gene lookup returns CDR1 LGHDT and CDR2 YNNKEL (reference sequence). The V end was cut by 1 base, the J end by 0 bases, with 20 bases between. In DNA, the CDR3 is TGTGCCAGCAGCCAAGTAGTGTTCGGGGTAGGGGAAAGCACAGATACGCAGTATTTT. Encoded protein: CASSQVVFGVGESTDTQYF.

This clonotype was counted at least ten times. The J gene is TRBJ2-5, the V gene TRBV28, with TRBD2 identical over 7 bases. The CDR3 covers 16 residues. J lost 1 base, V lost 1 base, and 6 bases had no gene match. Germline V gene data show CDR1 as MDHEN and CDR2 as SYDVKM. The chain's CDR3 is CASSLYAGVTQETQYF. CDR3 bases: TGTGCCAGCAGTTTATACGCGGGGGTTACCCAAGAGACCCAGTACTTC.

This clonotype was counted ten times or more. This sequence joins TRBV6-1 and TRBJ1-1; a possible D gene is TRBD1 (6 bases). The CDR3 runs to 14 residues. Looked up from germline, CDR1 is MNHNS and CDR2 is SASEGT. Deletions cut 7 bases from V and 1 base from J, with 13 bases between. CDR3 DNA sequence: TGTGCCAGCATCCCACGGGGGGCGAACACTGAAGCTTTCTTT. Its protein is CASIPRGANTEAFF.

The rearrangement links TRBV12-3 or TRBV12-4 to TRBJ1-5, with D possibly being TRBD1 (5 bases). V was shortened by 1 base and J by 0 bases, with 10 bases between the two germline ends. CDR3 length: 16 amino acids. CDR3 sequence: CASSLGGLYSNQPQHF. The CDR3 DNA reads TGTGCCAGCAGTTTAGGGGGACTCTATAGCAATCAGCCCCAGCATTTT.

This sequence joins TRBV9 and TRBJ1-2, with TRBD1 matching over 8 bases. V lost 4 bases and J lost 7; bases outside the gene matches: 24. The CDR3 is 19 amino acids. CDR1 SGDLS and CDR2 YYNGEE come from the germline V gene. CDR3 loop: CASSSTTGTGPGGSGGYTF. The DNA of the CDR3 is TGTGCCAGCAGCTCTACAACCGGGACAGGACCCGGGGGTTCCGGTGGCTACACCTTC.

The V and J genes are TRBV12-3 or TRBV12-4 and TRBJ2-3, with 12 bases matching TRBD2. Trimming cost V 5 bases and J 7 bases; bases outside gene matches: 10. The CDR3 sequence is 16 residues long. The CDR3 DNA follows: TGTGCCAGCAGTCTACTAGCGGGAGGAGGGACGTATACGCAGTATTTT. Translation gives CASSLLAGGGTYTQYF.

The sample holds many counts of this clonotype. The chain combines TRBV5-5 with TRBJ2-3, with 10 bases matching TRBD2. The CDR3 loop spans 16 amino acids. The J segment lost 1 base and the V segment lost 0 bases, leaving 2 bases of the junction unmatched. Germline CDR1 reads SGHKS; CDR2 reads YYEKEE (reference sequence). The CDR3 DNA sequence: TGTGCCAGCAGCTTGGTTGGGACTAGCGGCACAGATACGCAGTATTTT. This sequence encodes CASSLVGTSGTDTQYF.

This clonotype appeared many times. The J gene is TRBJ2-5, the V gene TRBV3-1; 11 bases are shared with TRBD1. CDR3 length: 15 amino acids. After removal of 3 bases from V and 5 bases from J, the junction contained 5 bases not matched to a gene. The V gene's germline CDR1 is LGHDT and CDR2 YNNKEL (reference sequence). CDR3 sequence (DNA): TGTGCCAGCAGCCACCCGGGACAGGGGGTCGAGACCCAGTACTTC. Protein product: CASSHPGQGVETQYF.

This clonotype was found a few times. This chain connects TRBV7-9 to TRBJ1-6, with a possible D match to TRBD1 (5 bases). Germline CDR1 and CDR2: SEHNR and FQNEAQ (reference sequence). Trimming removed 5 bases from V and 7 bases from J, with 15 bases in between. This CDR3 is 15 amino acids long. CDR3 nucleotides: TGTGCCAGCAGCGGGACTGGGGTGGCCAATTCACCCCTCCACTTT. Amino acid sequence: CASSGTGVANSPLHF.

This chain's CDR3 is CSAPSVVGGYTF. CDR3 coding DNA: TGCAGTGCTCCTTCAGTGGTAGGGGGCTACACCTTC. The chain is built from TRBV20-1 and TRBJ1-2; D gene unclear. V was clipped by 5 bases and J by 8 bases, with 15 bases between them. This CDR3 has 12 amino acids. CDR1 is DFQATT and CDR2 is SNEGSKA in the germline V gene (reference sequence).

The rearrangement links TRBV7-3 to TRBJ2-1; D unclear. Trimming took off 2 bases at V and 0 bases at J, with 8 bases between the two ends. Germline V lookup: CDR1 SGHTA, CDR2 FQGTGA. The CDR3 is made up of 15 amino acids. CDR3 residues: CASSLVATSYNEQFF. The CDR3 coding sequence is TGTGCCAGCAGCTTAGTGGCCACCTCCTACAATGAGCAGTTCTTC.

In this sample, this clonotype turned up many times. This chain links TRBV4-2 with TRBJ1-2; D is undetermined. This CDR3 has 12 amino acids. Germline CDR1 reads LGHNA; CDR2 reads YNFKEQ. V dropped 4 bases and J dropped 10 bases, with 13 bases sitting between them. DNA of the CDR3: TGTGCCAGCAGCCCCCTTGAAGGCCTCTACACCTTC. It codes for CASSPLEGLYTF.

J is TRBJ2-1 and V is TRBV2; 8 bases match TRBD1. Germline V gene sequence: CDR1 SNHLY, CDR2 FYNNEI. The CDR3 length is 16 residues. The junction had 14 bases not matched to a gene; V was cut back by 6 bases and J by 7 bases. CDR3 amino acids: CASSYLGQGTRNEQFF. CDR3 DNA: TGTGCCAGCAGCTACTTAGGACAGGGCACCAGGAATGAGCAGTTCTTC.

This clonotype appeared many times. The CDR3 here is CASSIWDRVYEQYF. The CDR3 DNA reads as TGTGCCAGCAGTATCTGGGACAGGGTCTACGAGCAGTACTTC. The chain couples TRBV12-3 or TRBV12-4 to TRBJ2-7, with TRBD1 identical over 9 bases. Trimming at V came to 5 bases and at J to 3 bases, leaving 5 bases not matched to a gene. The CDR3 has 14 amino acids.

This clonotype was recorded many times. The chain has TRBV12-3 or TRBV12-4 and TRBJ2-3; the match to TRBD2 covers 14 bases. V was clipped by 5 bases and J by 6 bases; unmatched bases: 4. This CDR3 is built from 15 residues. DNA for the CDR3: TGTGCCAGCAGTCATGGGACTAGCGGGAGTGATACGCAGTATTTT. Its translation: CASSHGTSGSDTQYF.

The chain combines TRBV6-5 with TRBJ1-1, with 7 bases aligning to TRBD1. The CDR3 length is 17 residues. Germline trimming cut 0 bases from V and 7 bases from J; bases unmatched to any gene: 14. The germline CDR1 and CDR2 sequences are MNHEY and SVGAGI. In DNA, the CDR3 is TGTGCCAGCAGTTACTCGATATCCGACAGGGACGACCGTGAAGCTTTCTTT. Amino acids: CASSYSISDRDDREAFF.

This clonotype was observed many times. The chain carries TRBV20-1 and TRBJ2-2; TRBD2 might be the D (7 bases). There are 12 residues in the CDR3. Germline V CDR1 and CDR2: DFQATT, SNEGSKA (reference sequence). CDR3 sequence: CSRGAVGGELFF. CDR3 nucleotides: TGCAGCCGGGGGGCCGTCGGCGGGGAGCTGTTTTTT.

This clonotype was seen ten or more times. This chain connects TRBV12-3 or TRBV12-4 to TRBJ1-6; no firm D call. The CDR3 spans 12 residues. Trimming shortened V by 3 bases and J by 10 bases, and 7 bases separated the two germline ends. For the CDR3, the DNA is TGTGCCAGCAGTTTTGGCAGCTCACCCCTCCACTTT. It yields the protein CASSFGSSPLHF.

In this sample, this clonotype turned up a few times. The CDR3 reads CASSLLEGGKDQPQHF. CDR3 nucleotide sequence: TGTGCCAGCAGCTTGTTAGAGGGCGGAAAGGATCAGCCCCAGCATTTT. The chain is built from TRBV5-6 and TRBJ1-5; D is uncertain. Deletions cut 1 base from V and 5 bases from J, with 16 bases between. This CDR3 region has 16 residues. CDR1 and CDR2 (germline): SGHDT, YYEEEE.

To note about this clonotype: A clone one base away is much larger, so this may be a read error. The conserved closing phenylalanine or tryptophan is absent in this CDR3, likely reflecting a read error. The chain employs TRBV5-1 and TRBJ1-2; 7 bases agree with TRBD1. V lost 4 bases and J lost 0; bases outside the gene matches: 9. In germline, CDR1 is SGHRS, CDR2 YFSETQ. The CDR3 extends over 16 amino acids. The DNA of the CDR3 is TGCGCCAGCAGCCGGGACAGCTACGTAACTAACTATGGCTACACCTCC. It specifies CASSRDSYVTNYGYTS.